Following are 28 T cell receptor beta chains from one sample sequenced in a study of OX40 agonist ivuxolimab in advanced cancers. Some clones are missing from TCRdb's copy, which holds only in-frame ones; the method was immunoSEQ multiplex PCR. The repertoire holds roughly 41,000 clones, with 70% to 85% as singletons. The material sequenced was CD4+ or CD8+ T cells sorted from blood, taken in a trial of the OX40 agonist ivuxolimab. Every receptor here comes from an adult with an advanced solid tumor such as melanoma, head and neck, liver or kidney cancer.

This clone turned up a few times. Written as DNA, the CDR3 is TGTGCCAGTAGCCCCATGGGGTTGGGGTACAATCAGCCCCAGCATTTT. Amino acids: CASSPMGLGYNQPQHF. The J gene is TRBJ1-5, the V gene TRBV19; D is ambiguous. CDR3 length: 16 amino acids. V was shortened by 6 bases and J by 3 bases, with 18 bases between the two germline ends. Germline CDR1 LNHDA, CDR2 SQIVND (reference sequence).

Here the CDR3 DNA reads TGTGCCAGCAGCTTAGGGTGGGCCAACAATGAGCAGTTCTTC. Protein sequence: CASSLGWANNEQFF. V gene TRBV11-2 combines with J gene TRBJ2-1; D uncertain. CDR1 SGHAT and CDR2 FQNNGV come from the germline V gene. There are 14 residues in the CDR3. The germline V and J ends were trimmed by 1 base and 5 bases, with 9 bases remaining between them.

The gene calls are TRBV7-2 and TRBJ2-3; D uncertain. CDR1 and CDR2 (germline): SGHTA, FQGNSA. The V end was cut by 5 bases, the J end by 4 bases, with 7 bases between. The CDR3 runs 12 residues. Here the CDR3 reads CASSLLPDTQYF. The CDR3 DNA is TGTGCCAGCAGCCTCCTCCCAGATACGCAGTATTTT.

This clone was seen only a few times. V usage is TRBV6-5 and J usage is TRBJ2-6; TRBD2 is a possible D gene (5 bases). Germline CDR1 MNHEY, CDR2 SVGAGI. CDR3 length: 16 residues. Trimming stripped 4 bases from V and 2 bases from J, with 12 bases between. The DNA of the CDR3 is TGTGCCAGCAGTTGGAACAGAGGGACTGGGGCCAACGTCCTGACTTTC. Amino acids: CASSWNRGTGANVLTF.

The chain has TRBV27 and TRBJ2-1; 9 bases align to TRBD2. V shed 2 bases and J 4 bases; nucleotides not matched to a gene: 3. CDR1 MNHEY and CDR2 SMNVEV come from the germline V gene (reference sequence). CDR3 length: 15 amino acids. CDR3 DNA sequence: TGTGCCAGCAGTTTAGGACTAGCGCGTTACAATGAGCAGTTCTTC. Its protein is CASSLGLARYNEQFF.

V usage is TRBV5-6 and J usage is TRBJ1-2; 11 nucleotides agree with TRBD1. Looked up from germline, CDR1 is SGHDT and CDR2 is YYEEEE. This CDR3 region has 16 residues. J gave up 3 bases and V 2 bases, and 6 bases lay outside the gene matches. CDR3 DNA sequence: TGTGCCAGCAGCTTTTCCGGGACAGGGGGTTACTATGGCTACACCTTC. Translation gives CASSFSGTGGYYGYTF.

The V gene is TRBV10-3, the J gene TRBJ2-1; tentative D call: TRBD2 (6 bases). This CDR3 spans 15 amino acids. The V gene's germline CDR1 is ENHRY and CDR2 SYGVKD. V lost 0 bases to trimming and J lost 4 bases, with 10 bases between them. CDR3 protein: CAISESAGTYNEQFF. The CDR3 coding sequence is TGTGCCATCAGTGAGTCGGCGGGAACATACAATGAGCAGTTCTTC.

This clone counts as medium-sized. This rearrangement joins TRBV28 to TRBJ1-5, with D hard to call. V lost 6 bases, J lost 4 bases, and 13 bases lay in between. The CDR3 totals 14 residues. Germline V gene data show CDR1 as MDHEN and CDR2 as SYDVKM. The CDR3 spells CASRPARRNQPQHF. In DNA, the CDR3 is TGTGCCAGCAGGCCCGCGAGGCGGAATCAGCCCCAGCATTTT.

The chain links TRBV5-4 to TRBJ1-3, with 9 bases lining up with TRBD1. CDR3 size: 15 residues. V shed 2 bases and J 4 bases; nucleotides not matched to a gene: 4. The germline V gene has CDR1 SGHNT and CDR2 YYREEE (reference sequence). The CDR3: CASSLQGADGNTIYF. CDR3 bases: TGTGCCAGCAGCTTACAGGGGGCGGACGGAAACACCATATATTTT.

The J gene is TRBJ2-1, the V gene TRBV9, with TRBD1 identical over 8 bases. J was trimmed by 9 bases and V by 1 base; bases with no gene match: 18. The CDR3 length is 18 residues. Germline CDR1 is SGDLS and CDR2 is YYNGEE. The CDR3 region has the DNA TGTGCCAGCAGCGTAAACTACCAGGGGGCGATACTTCGGAGTGAGCAGTTCTTC. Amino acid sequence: CASSVNYQGAILRSEQFF.

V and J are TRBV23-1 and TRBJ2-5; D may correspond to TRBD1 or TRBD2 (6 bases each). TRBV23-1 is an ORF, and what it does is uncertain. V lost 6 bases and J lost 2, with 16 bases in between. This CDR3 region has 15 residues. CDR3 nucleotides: TGCGCCAGCAGAATGGGGGGCAGAGCTCAAGAGACCCAGTACTTC. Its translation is CASRMGGRAQETQYF.

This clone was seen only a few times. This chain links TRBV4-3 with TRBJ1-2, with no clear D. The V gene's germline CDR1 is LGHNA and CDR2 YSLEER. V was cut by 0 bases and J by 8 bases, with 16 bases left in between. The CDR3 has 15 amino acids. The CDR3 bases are TGCGCCAGCAGCCAAGATTCGGCGGGGTTGGGCGGCTACACCTTC. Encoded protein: CASSQDSAGLGGYTF.

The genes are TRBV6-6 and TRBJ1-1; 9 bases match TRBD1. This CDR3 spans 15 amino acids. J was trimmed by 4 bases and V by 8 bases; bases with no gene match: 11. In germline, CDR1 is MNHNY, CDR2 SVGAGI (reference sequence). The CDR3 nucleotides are TGTGCCAGCTGCGACCGGGACAGGGTTTGCACTGAAGCTTTCTTT. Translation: CASCDRDRVCTEAFF.

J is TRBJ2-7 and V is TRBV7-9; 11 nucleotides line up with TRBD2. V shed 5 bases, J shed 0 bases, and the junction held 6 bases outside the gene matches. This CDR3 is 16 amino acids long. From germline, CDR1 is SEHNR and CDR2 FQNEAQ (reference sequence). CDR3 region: CASSQETSGISYEQYF. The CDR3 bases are TGTGCCAGCAGCCAAGAGACTAGCGGGATCTCCTACGAGCAGTACTTC. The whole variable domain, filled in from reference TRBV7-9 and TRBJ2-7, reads DTGVSQNPRHKITKRGQNVTFRCDPISEHNRLYWYRQTLGQGPEFLTYFQNEAQLEKSRLLSDRFSAERPKGSFSTLEIQRTEQGDSAMYLCASSQETSGISYEQYFGPGTRLTVT.

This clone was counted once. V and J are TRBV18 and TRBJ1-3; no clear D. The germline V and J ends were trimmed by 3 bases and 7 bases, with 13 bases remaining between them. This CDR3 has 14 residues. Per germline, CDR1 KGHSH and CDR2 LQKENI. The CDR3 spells CASSPTSWENTIYF. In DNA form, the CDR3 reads TGTGCCAGCTCACCGACAAGTTGGGAGAACACCATATATTTT.

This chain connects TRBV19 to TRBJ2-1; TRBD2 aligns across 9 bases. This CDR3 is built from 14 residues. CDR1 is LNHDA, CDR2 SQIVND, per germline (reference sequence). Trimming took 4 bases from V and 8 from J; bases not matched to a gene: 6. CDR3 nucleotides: TGTGCCAGTAGTAAAACTAGCGGGCTGCATGAGCAGTTCTTC. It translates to CASSKTSGLHEQFF.

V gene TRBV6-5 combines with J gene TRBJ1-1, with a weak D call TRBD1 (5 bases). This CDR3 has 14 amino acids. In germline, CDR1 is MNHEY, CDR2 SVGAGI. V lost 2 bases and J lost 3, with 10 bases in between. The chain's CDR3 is CASSYGGIDTEAFF. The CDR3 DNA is TGTGCCAGCAGTTACGGGGGAATCGACACTGAAGCTTTCTTT.

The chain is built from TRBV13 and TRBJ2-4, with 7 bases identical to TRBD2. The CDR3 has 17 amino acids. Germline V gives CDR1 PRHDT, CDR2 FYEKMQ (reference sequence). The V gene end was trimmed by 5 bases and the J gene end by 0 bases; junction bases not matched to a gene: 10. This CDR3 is CASSPREAGVAKNIQYF. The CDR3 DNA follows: TGTGCCAGCAGCCCTCGGGAGGCGGGGGTAGCCAAAAACATTCAGTACTTC.

CDR3 region: CASRGTGNNQPQHF. DNA for the CDR3: TGTGCCAGCAGGGGGACAGGGAACAATCAGCCCCAGCATTTT. This rearrangement joins TRBV7-2 to TRBJ1-5; 9 positions agree with TRBD1. Trimming at V came to 6 bases and at J to 3 bases, leaving 3 bases not matched to a gene. This CDR3 comprises 14 residues. Germline V CDR1 and CDR2: SGHTA, FQGNSA.

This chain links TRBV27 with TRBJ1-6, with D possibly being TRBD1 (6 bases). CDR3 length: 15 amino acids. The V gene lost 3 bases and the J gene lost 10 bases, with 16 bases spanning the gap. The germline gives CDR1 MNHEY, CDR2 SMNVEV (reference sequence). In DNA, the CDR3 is TGTGCCAGCAGTTTTAGGAGACAGGACGGATCACCCCTCCACTTT. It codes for CASSFRRQDGSPLHF.

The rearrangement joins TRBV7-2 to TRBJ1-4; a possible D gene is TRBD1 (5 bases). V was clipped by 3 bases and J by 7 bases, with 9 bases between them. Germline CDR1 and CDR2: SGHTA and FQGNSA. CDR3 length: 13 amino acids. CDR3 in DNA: TGTGCCAGCAGCTTTGGGGGTGGTGAAAAACTGTTTTTT. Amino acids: CASSFGGGEKLFF.

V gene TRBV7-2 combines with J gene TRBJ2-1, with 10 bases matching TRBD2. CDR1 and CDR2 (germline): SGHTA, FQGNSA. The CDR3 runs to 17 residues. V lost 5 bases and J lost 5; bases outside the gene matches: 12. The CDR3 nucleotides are TGTGCCAGCAGCCTGACTAGCGGGCGGTCCGACAACAATGAGCAGTTCTTC. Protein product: CASSLTSGRSDNNEQFF. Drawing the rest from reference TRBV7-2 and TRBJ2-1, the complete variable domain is GAGVSQSPSNKVTEKGKDVELRCDPISGHTALYWYRQSLGQGLEFLIYFQGNSAPDKSGLPSDRFSAERTGGSVSTLTIQRTQQEDSAVYLCASSLTSGRSDNNEQFFGPGTRLTVL.

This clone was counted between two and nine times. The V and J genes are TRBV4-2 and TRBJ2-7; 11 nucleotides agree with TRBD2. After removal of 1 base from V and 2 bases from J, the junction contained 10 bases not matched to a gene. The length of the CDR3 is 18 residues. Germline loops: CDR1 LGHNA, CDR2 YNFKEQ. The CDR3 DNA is TGTGCCAGCAGCCAAGTCTTCCTAGCGGGAGGCCTGACCTACGAGCAGTACTTC. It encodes CASSQVFLAGGLTYEQYF.

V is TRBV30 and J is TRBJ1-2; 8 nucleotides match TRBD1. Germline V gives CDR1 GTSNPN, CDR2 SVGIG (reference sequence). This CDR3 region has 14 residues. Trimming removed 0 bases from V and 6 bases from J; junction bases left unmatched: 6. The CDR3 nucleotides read TGTGCCTGGAGTGTAAGCACAGGGGGTCATGGCTACACCTTC. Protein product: CAWSVSTGGHGYTF.

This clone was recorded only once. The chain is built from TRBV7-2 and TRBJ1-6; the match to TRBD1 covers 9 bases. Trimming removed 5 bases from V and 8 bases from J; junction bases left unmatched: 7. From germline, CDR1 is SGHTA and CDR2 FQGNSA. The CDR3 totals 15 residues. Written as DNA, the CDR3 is TGTGCCAGCAGCCCCCTGACAGGGGGATATTCACCCCTCCACTTT. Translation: CASSPLTGGYSPLHF.

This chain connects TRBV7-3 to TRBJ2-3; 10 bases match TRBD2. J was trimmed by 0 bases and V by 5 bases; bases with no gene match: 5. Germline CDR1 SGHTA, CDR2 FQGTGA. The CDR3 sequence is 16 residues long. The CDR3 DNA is TGTGCCAGCAGCCCGATAGCGGGGGGAAGCACAGATACGCAGTATTTT. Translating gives CASSPIAGGSTDTQYF.

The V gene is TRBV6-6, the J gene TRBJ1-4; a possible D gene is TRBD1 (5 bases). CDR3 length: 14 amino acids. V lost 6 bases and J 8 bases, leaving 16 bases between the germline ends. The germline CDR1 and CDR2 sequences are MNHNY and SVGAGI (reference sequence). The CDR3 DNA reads TGTGCCAGCAGAGCCGACCGGGGCGTCGAAAAACTGTTTTTT. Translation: CASRADRGVEKLFF.

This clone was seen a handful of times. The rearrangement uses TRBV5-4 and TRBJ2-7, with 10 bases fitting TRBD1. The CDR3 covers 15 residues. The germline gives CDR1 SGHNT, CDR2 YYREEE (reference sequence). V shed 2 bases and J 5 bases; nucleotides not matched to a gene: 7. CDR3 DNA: TGTGCCAGCAGCTTCGTGGACAGGGGGAGGGACGAGCAGTACTTC. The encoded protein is CASSFVDRGRDEQYF.